Below are 21 T cell receptor beta chains sequenced from a single sample in a study of cytomegalovirus exposure and HLA in healthy donors. PCR amplification relied on 60 Vbeta primers (plus 13 Jbeta primers). Produced via immunoSEQ multiplex PCR; TCRdb's table is partial and in-frame only. The sample has 90,000 to 120,000 clones; approximately 84% are singletons. Sequenced material: PBMCs. The source is a man between 25 and 39 years old in good health and CMV-seronegative.

This clone was observed once. The chain has TRBV29-1 and TRBJ2-7, with D perhaps matching TRBD1 (6 bases). The germline V and J ends were trimmed by 3 bases and 2 bases, with 11 bases remaining between them. Per the germline V gene, CDR1 is SQVTM and CDR2 is ANQGSEA. The CDR3 is 13 residues long. The DNA for the CDR3 is TGCAGCGTTGATAGGGGGAGTCCCTACGAGCAGTACTTC. Translated, it gives CSVDRGSPYEQYF.

CDR3 in amino acids: CASGLVIFGTQAQAEAFF. CDR3 in DNA: TGTGCTAGTGGTTTGGTTATTTTTGGGACTCAGGCGCAGGCTGAAGCTTTCTTT. J is TRBJ1-1 and V is TRBV12-5, with a possible D match to TRBD1 (5 bases). There are 18 residues in the CDR3. V gave up 0 bases and J gave up 6 bases, with 23 bases separating them. Germline lookup yields CDR1 LGHNT and CDR2 FRNRAP.

V gene TRBV27 combines with J gene TRBJ1-2; 11 positions agree with TRBD1. Losses at the gene ends were 5 bases for V and 7 bases for J; bases not matched to a gene: 6. CDR3 length: 14 residues. Per germline, CDR1 MNHEY and CDR2 SMNVEV (reference sequence). Written as DNA, the CDR3 is TGTGCCAGCAGTCTAGGACAGGGGGCGAGTGGCTACACCTTC. This codes for CASSLGQGASGYTF.

The rearrangement links TRBV30 to TRBJ2-7, with 15 bases matching TRBD2. CDR1 is GTSNPN, CDR2 SVGIG, per germline (reference sequence). This CDR3 comprises 16 residues. V shed 4 bases, J shed 3 bases, and the junction held 7 bases outside the gene matches. The CDR3 loop reads CAWTTGLAGGVYEQYF. The CDR3 nucleotides read TGTGCCTGGACCACCGGACTAGCGGGGGGGGTCTACGAGCAGTACTTC.

The rearrangement joins TRBV5-1 to TRBJ2-5; D gene ambiguous. Germline CDR1 is SGHRS and CDR2 is YFSETQ. The V end was cut by 0 bases, the J end by 5 bases, with 5 bases between. The CDR3 loop spans 12 amino acids. Here the CDR3 reads CASSLDRETQYF. The CDR3, as DNA: TGCGCCAGCAGCTTGGACCGGGAGACCCAGTACTTC.

This rearrangement joins TRBV5-6 to TRBJ2-7; weak D call: TRBD2 (5 bases). Trimming stripped 7 bases from V and 2 bases from J, with 13 bases between. Germline V gene lookup returns CDR1 SGHDT and CDR2 YYEEEE. The CDR3 has 13 residues. Written as DNA, the CDR3 is TGTGCCAGCGACGGGCCCGGGACCTACGAGCAGTACTTC. Amino acids: CASDGPGTYEQYF.

This clone was recorded once. This chain joins TRBV28 and TRBJ2-5; 9 bases fit TRBD1. The CDR3 runs 16 residues. Germline V gene sequence: CDR1 MDHEN, CDR2 SYDVKM. V lost 6 bases and J lost 2; bases outside the gene matches: 10. CDR3 sequence reads: CASRNPGTGRQETQYF. CDR3 coding DNA: TGTGCCAGCAGGAACCCCGGGACAGGGAGGCAAGAGACCCAGTACTTC.

This clone has just a few counts. The genes are TRBV5-1 and TRBJ1-5; 8 bases align to TRBD1. The CDR3 totals 14 residues. Trimming at V came to 3 bases and at J to 5 bases, leaving 4 bases not matched to a gene. Germline V gives CDR1 SGHRS, CDR2 YFSETQ. This CDR3 is CASSSGQGHQPQHF. In DNA form, the CDR3 reads TGCGCCAGCAGCTCCGGACAGGGCCATCAGCCCCAGCATTTT.

The chain employs TRBV5-1 and TRBJ2-6; TRBD1 matches at 9 bases. V lost 0 bases to trimming and J lost 1 base; unmatched junction nucleotides: 8. This CDR3 comprises 19 residues. Per germline, CDR1 SGHRS and CDR2 YFSETQ. DNA for the CDR3: TGCGCCAGCAGCTTGGCCAGTCCCGGGACAGGGTCTGGGGCCAACGTCCTGACTTTC. It specifies CASSLASPGTGSGANVLTF. The full variable domain, in which reference TRBV5-1 and TRBJ2-6 provide the parts outside the CDR3, is KAGVTQTPRYLIKTRGQQVTLSCSPISGHRSVSWYQQTPGQGLQFLFEYFSETQRNKGNFPGRFSGRQFSNSRSEMNVSTLELGDSALYLCASSLASPGTGSGANVLTFGAGSRLTVL.

The chain links TRBV6-5 to TRBJ1-2; a possible D gene is TRBD1 (5 bases). Looked up from germline, CDR1 is MNHEY and CDR2 is SVGAGI. CDR3 length equals 13 residues. Trimming left V 0 bases short and J 7 bases short, with 9 bases between. Written as DNA, the CDR3 is TGTGCCAGCAGTTACTCGACGGGGGGTGGCTACACCTTC. Translated, it gives CASSYSTGGGYTF.

The J gene is TRBJ2-7, the V gene TRBV28; TRBD2 matches at 7 bases. Germline-derived CDR1 and CDR2 are MDHEN and SYDVKM. J lost 4 bases, V lost 10 bases, and 13 bases had no gene match. There are 14 residues in the CDR3. The CDR3 spells CATDAGVPLYEQYF. CDR3 nucleotides: TGTGCCACCGATGCGGGAGTCCCTCTTTACGAGCAGTACTTC.

The chain uses TRBV20-1 and TRBJ2-1; no clear D. V was clipped by 6 bases and J by 8 bases, with 11 bases between them. The CDR3 contains 11 residues. Germline V gene sequence: CDR1 DFQATT, CDR2 SNEGSKA (reference sequence). CDR3 sequence reads: CSARSGHEQFF. CDR3 DNA: TGCAGTGCCCGTAGTGGGCATGAGCAGTTCTTC.

V usage is TRBV6-5 and J usage is TRBJ2-7; no reliable D call. Trimming took 4 bases from V and 12 from J, leaving 16 bases between them. The CDR3 has 12 amino acids. Germline CDR1 and CDR2: MNHEY and SVGAGI. CDR3 bases: TGTGCCAGCAGTTCCCACCTAAATGTTCTGTACTTC. Amino acids: CASSSHLNVLYF.

This chain joins TRBV7-2 and TRBJ2-1, with 9 bases that match TRBD1. V lost 2 bases and J lost 6; bases outside the gene matches: 8. CDR1 is SGHTA and CDR2 is FQGNSA in the germline V gene. The CDR3 consists of 16 residues. The CDR3 here is CASSLHGTGFGNEQFF. In nucleotides, the CDR3 is TGTGCCAGCAGCTTACACGGGACAGGGTTCGGCAATGAGCAGTTCTTC.

This chain uses TRBV25-1 with TRBJ1-1; D gene unclear. Germline V gene lookup returns CDR1 MGHDK and CDR2 SYGVNS. The V gene lost 5 bases and the J gene lost 3 bases, with 10 bases spanning the gap. The CDR3 consists of 13 residues. CDR3 sequence reads: CASSPSPDTEAFF. CDR3 nucleotides: TGTGCCAGCAGTCCTTCCCCTGACACTGAAGCTTTCTTT.

The rearrangement joins TRBV30 to TRBJ2-1; D remains ambiguous. Between the trimmed V and J ends, which lost 0 bases and 2 bases, there was a span of 8 bases. This CDR3 has 14 residues. Germline-derived CDR1 and CDR2 are GTSNPN and SVGIG (reference sequence). This chain's CDR3 is CAWSVTVAYNEQFF. In DNA form, the CDR3 reads TGTGCCTGGAGTGTAACAGTTGCCTACAATGAGCAGTTCTTC.

For this clone: One end of the junction varies from germline; a read error may be responsible. The chain is built from TRBV14 and TRBJ2-7; the D gene is possibly TRBD1 (6 bases). Germline V gene lookup returns CDR1 SGHDN and CDR2 FVKESK. The length of the CDR3 is 13 residues. CDR3: CASSWDISSEQYF. In DNA, the CDR3 is TGTGCCAGCAGCTGGGACATTTCCTCCGAGCAGTACTTC.

The chain is built from TRBV7-6 and TRBJ2-5; 13 bases are shared with TRBD2. CDR1 and CDR2 (germline): SGHVS, FNYEAQ. The trim removed 3 bases at V and 3 bases at J, leaving 1 base unmatched. The CDR3 loop spans 15 amino acids. The CDR3 region has the DNA TGTGCCAGCAGCTTGGGACTAGCGGGAAAAGAGACCCAGTACTTC. Amino acid sequence: CASSLGLAGKETQYF.

The V gene is TRBV5-1, the J gene TRBJ2-7; 7 nucleotides match TRBD1. This CDR3 contains 14 residues. The ends lost 7 bases at V and 2 bases at J; junction bases unmatched: 9. Per the germline V gene, CDR1 is SGHRS and CDR2 is YFSETQ. This CDR3 is CASRRDSGTYEQYF. In DNA, the CDR3 is TGCGCCAGCCGCCGGGACAGTGGAACCTACGAGCAGTACTTC. The variable domain in full, completed from reference TRBV5-1 and TRBJ2-7, reads KAGVTQTPRYLIKTRGQQVTLSCSPISGHRSVSWYQQTPGQGLQFLFEYFSETQRNKGNFPGRFSGRQFSNSRSEMNVSTLELGDSALYLCASRRDSGTYEQYFGPGTRLTVT.

The genes are TRBV5-6 and TRBJ2-5; the D is unclear. The CDR3 length is 17 residues. The V and J ends lost 4 bases and 2 bases respectively, with 21 bases between them. Germline loops: CDR1 SGHDT, CDR2 YYEEEE. The CDR3 DNA sequence: TGTGCCAGCAGCCCTGCCCCTGTTGGGCAGCTTCAAGAGACCCAGTACTTC. It is translated as CASSPAPVGQLQETQYF.

This chain uses TRBV13 with TRBJ2-7; weak D call: TRBD2 (6 bases). V lost 4 bases, J lost 0 bases, and 19 bases lay in between. This CDR3 has 17 amino acids. Germline values: CDR1 PRHDT, CDR2 FYEKMQ (reference sequence). The CDR3 nucleotides are TGTGCCAGCAGCTCGCGGGGTCGCGGCCAGAGCTCCTACGAGCAGTACTTC. Amino acid sequence: CASSSRGRGQSSYEQYF.